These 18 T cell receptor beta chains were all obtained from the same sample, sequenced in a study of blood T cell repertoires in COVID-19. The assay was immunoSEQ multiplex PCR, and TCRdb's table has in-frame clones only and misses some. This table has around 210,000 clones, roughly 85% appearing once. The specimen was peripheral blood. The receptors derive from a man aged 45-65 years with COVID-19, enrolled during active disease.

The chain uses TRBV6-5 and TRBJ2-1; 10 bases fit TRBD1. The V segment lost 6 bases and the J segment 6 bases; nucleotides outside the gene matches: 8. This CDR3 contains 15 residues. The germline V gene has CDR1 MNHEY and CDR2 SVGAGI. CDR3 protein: CASSFPGTGVNEQFF. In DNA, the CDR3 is TGTGCCAGCAGCTTCCCAGGGACAGGGGTCAATGAGCAGTTCTTC.

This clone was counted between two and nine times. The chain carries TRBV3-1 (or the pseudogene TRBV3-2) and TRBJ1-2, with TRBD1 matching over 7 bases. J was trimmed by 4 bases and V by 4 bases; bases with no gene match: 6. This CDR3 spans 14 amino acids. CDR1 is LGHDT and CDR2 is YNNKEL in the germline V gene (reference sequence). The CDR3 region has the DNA TGTGCCAGCAGCCTCCCAGGGGGGAGCTATGGCTACACCTTC. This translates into CASSLPGGSYGYTF.

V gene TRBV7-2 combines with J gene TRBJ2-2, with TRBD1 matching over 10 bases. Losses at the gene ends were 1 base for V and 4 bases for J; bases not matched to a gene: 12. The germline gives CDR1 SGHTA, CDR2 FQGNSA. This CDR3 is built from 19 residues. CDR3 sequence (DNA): TGTGCCAGCAGCTTAGGAGGGCGTTTGGGACAGGGGACCACCGGGGAGCTGTTTTTT. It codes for CASSLGGRLGQGTTGELFF.

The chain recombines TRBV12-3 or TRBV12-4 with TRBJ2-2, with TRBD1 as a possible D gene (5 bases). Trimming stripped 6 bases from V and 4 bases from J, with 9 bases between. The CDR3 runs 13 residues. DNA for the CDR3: TGTGCCAGCAGAAAGACAGTCACCGGGGAGCTGTTTTTT. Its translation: CASRKTVTGELFF.

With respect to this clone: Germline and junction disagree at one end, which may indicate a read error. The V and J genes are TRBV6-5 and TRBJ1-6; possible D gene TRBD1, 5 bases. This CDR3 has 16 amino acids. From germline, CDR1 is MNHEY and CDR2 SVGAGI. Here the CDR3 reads CASSYSRGGAGSPLHF. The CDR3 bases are TGCGCCAGCAGTTACTCCCGGGGAGGGGCGGGCTCACCCCTCCACTTT.

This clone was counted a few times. This CDR3 reads CASSIMGGHGNTEAFF. Here the CDR3 DNA reads TGTGCCAGTAGTATAATGGGAGGACACGGGAACACTGAAGCTTTCTTT. V is TRBV19 and J is TRBJ1-1; the D gene is possibly TRBD1 (5 bases). The germline gives CDR1 LNHDA, CDR2 SQIVND (reference sequence). This CDR3 comprises 16 residues. The V end was cut by 2 bases, the J end by 1 base, with 14 bases between.

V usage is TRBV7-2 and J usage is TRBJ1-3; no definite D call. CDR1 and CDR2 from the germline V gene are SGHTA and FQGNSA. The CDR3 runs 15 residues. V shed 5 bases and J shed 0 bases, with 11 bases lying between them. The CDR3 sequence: CASSADINSGNTIYF. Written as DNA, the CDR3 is TGTGCCAGCAGCGCCGACATTAACTCTGGAAACACCATATATTTT.

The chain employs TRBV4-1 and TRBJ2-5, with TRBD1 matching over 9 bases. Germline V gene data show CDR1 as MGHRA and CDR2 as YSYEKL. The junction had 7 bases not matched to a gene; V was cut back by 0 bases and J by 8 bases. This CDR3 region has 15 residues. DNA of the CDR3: TGCGCCAGCAGCCAAGATTGGGAGGACAGGGGAACCCAGTACTTC. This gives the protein CASSQDWEDRGTQYF.

The CDR3 loop reads CASTRAGENYGYTF. The DNA for the CDR3 is TGTGCCAGCACCAGGGCAGGGGAAAACTATGGCTACACCTTC. The chain carries TRBV3-1 (or the pseudogene TRBV3-2) and TRBJ1-2; D may be TRBD1 (6 bases). Trimming cost V 7 bases and J 2 bases, with 14 bases left between them. CDR3 length: 14 residues. Looked up from germline, CDR1 is LGHDT and CDR2 is YNNKEL (reference sequence).

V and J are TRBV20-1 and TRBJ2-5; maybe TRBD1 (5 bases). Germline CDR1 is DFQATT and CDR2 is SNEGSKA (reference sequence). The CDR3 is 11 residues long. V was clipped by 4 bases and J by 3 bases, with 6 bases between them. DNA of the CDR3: TGCAGTGCTATAGGGGAAGAGACCCAGTACTTC. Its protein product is CSAIGEETQYF.

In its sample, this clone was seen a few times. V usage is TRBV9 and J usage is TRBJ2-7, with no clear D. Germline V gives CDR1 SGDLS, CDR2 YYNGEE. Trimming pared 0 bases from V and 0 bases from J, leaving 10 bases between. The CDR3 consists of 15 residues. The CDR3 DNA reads TGTGCCAGCAGCGTAGGTTCAAAGAGCTCCTACGAGCAGTACTTC. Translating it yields CASSVGSKSSYEQYF. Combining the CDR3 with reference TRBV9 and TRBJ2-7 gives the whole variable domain DSGVTQTPKHLITATGQRVTLRCSPRSGDLSVYWYQQSLDQGLQFLIQYYNGEERAKGNILERFSAQQFPDLHSELNLSSLELGDSALYFCASSVGSKSSYEQYFGPGTRLTVT.

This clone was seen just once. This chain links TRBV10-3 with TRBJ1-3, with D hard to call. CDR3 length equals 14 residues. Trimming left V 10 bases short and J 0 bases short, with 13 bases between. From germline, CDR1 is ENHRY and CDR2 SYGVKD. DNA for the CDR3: TGTGCCACCTCCTCCTCTAGCTCTGGAAACACCATATATTTT. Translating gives CATSSSSSGNTIYF.

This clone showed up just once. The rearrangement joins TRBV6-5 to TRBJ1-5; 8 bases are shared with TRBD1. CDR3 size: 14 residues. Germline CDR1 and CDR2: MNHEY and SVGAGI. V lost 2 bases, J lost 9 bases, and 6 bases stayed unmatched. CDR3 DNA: TGTGCCAGCAGTTACGACAGGGGAATGTGGCCCCAGCATTTT. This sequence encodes CASSYDRGMWPQHF.

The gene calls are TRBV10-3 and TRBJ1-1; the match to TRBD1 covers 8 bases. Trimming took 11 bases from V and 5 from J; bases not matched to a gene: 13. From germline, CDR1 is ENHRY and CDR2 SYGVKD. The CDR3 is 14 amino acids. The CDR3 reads CAAKTQGENTEAFF. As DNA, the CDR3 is TGTGCCGCTAAAACACAGGGGGAGAATACTGAAGCTTTCTTT.

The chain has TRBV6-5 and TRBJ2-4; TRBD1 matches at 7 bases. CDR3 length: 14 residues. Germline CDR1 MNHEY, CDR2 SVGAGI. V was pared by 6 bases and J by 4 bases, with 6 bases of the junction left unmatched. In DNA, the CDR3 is TGTGCCAGCAGATCTCCGGGACAGAAAAACATTCAGTACTTC. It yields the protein CASRSPGQKNIQYF.

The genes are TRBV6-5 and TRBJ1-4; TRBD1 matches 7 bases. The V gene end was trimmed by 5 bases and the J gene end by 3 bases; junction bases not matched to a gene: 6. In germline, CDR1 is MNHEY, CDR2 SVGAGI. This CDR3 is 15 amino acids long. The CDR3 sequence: CASSQQGRSNEKLFF. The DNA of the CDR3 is TGTGCCAGCAGTCAACAGGGGAGGTCTAATGAAAAACTGTTTTTT.

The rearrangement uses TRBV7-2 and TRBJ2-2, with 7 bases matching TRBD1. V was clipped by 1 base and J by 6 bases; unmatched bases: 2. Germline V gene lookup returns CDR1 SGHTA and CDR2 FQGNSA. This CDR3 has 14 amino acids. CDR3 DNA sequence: TGTGCCAGCAGCTTAGTAACAGGGGCCGGGGAGCTGTTTTTT. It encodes CASSLVTGAGELFF.

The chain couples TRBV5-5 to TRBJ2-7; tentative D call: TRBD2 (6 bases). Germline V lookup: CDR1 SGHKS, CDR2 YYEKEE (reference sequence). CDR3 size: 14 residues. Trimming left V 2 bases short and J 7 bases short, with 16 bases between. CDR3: CASSFRGGDAEQYF. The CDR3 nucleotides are TGTGCCAGCAGCTTCCGGGGCGGGGACGCGGAGCAGTACTTC. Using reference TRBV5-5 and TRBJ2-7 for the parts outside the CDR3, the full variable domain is DAGVTQSPTHLIKTRGQQVTLRCSPISGHKSVSWYQQVLGQGPQFIFQYYEKEERGRGNFPDRFSARQFPNYSSELNVNALLLGDSALYLCASSFRGGDAEQYFGPGTRLTVT.